A selection of T cell receptor beta chains follows, all from one sample in a study of T cells in localized non-small cell lung cancer. Method: immunoSEQ multiplex PCR; TCRdb's copy keeps in-frame clones and lacks some. The table includes about 33,000 clones, roughly 90% detected once. Sequencing was performed on peripheral blood, taken before any cancer treatment. These receptors all stem from a man between 40 and 70 years old with stage I lung adenocarcinoma. CDR3s include the opening cysteine and the closing phenylalanine or tryptophan. D genes are given only for firm matches. Rows may omit the clone size; those that give it use once, few, many or a size class.

CASSDRTGAQETQYF,TGTGCCAGCAGCGACAGGACGGGGGCCCAAGAGACCCAGTACTTC,TRBV7-9,TRBJ2-5,large,NA
CASSRDFNSPLHF,TGTGCCAGCTCACGGGACTTTAATTCACCCCTCCACTTT,TRBV18,TRBJ1-6,NA,NA
CASSVELRMNTEAFF,TGTGCCAGCAGTGTTGAGCTGAGAATGAACACTGAAGCTTTCTTT,TRBV2,TRBJ1-1,NA,NA
CASGFKQGDEQFF,TGTGCTAGTGGTTTCAAACAGGGAGATGAGCAGTTCTTC,TRBV12-5,TRBJ2-1,NA,NA
CASSFFGSDMNTEAFF,TGCGCCAGCAGCTTCTTTGGTAGTGACATGAACACTGAAGCTTTCTTT,TRBV5-1,TRBJ1-1,NA,NA
CASSRDRGTGELFF,TGTGCCAGCAGCCGGGACAGGGGCACCGGGGAGCTGTTTTTT,TRBV6-1,TRBJ2-2,NA,TRBD1
CASSVFDGRNTEAFF,TGTGCCAGCAGCGTTTTCGACGGACGGAACACTGAAGCTTTCTTT,TRBV9,TRBJ1-1,NA,NA
CATSLQGRSNQPQHF,TGTGCCACCAGCCTACAGGGGAGAAGCAATCAGCCCCAGCATTTT,TRBV15,TRBJ1-5,NA,TRBD1
CASSPWTGRDEKLFF,TGTGCCAGCAGCCCTTGGACAGGGAGGGATGAAAAACTGTTTTTT,TRBV7-3,TRBJ1-4,once,TRBD1
CAISEGQVEKLFF,TGTGCCATCAGTGAGGGACAGGTTGAAAAACTGTTTTTT,TRBV10-3,TRBJ1-4,NA,TRBD1
CATRGGQVRETQYF,TGTGCCACCCGAGGGGGACAGGTCCGAGAGACCCAGTACTTC,TRBV19,TRBJ2-5,NA,TRBD1
CASSPLPGRRGANVLTF,TGTGCCAGCAGTCCGCTCCCCGGGCGGCGAGGGGCCAACGTCCTGACTTTC,TRBV27,TRBJ2-6,NA,NA
CATSRDRNTEAFF,TGTGCCACCAGCAGGGACAGGAACACTGAAGCTTTCTTT,TRBV15,TRBJ1-1,NA,NA
CASSLAPYNEQFF,TGTGCCAGCAGTCTCGCGCCTTACAATGAGCAGTTCTTC,TRBV27,TRBJ2-1,NA,NA
CASGFSSGGANEQFF,TGTGCTAGTGGTTTTTCAAGCGGGGGGGCCAATGAGCAGTTCTTC,TRBV12-5,TRBJ2-1,NA,TRBD2
CASSQGWLQETQYF,TGTGCCAGCAGCCAAGGATGGCTCCAAGAGACCCAGTACTTC,TRBV5-6,TRBJ2-5,NA,NA
CASSLRRNEQFF,TGTGCCAGCAGTTTAAGGCGGAATGAGCAGTTCTTC,TRBV28,TRBJ2-1,NA,NA
CASRRVPGSNYGYTF,TGTGCCAGTAGGCGGGTGCCGGGTTCTAACTATGGCTACACCTTC,TRBV19,TRBJ1-2,few,NA
CASSLATGSFWPQHF,TGTGCCAGCAGCTTAGCGACAGGTTCATTTTGGCCCCAGCATTTT,TRBV7-8,TRBJ1-5,NA,NA
CASSSGQHNQPQHF,TGCGCCAGCAGCTCGGGACAACACAATCAGCCCCAGCATTTT,TRBV5-1,TRBJ1-5,NA,NA
CASSLSTGFTEAFF,TGCGCCAGCAGCCTATCAACCGGATTCACTGAAGCTTTCTTT,TRBV5-1,TRBJ1-1,NA,NA
CASSRDGDYGYTF,TGCGCCAGCAGCCGGGACGGGGACTATGGCTACACCTTC,TRBV5-1,TRBJ1-2,NA,NA
CAWSVLGGTEAFF,TGTGCCTGGAGTGTACTGGGGGGCACTGAAGCTTTCTTT,TRBV30,TRBJ1-1,NA,NA
CASSPPGGSEAFF,TGTGCCAGCAGCCCCCCTGGTGGGTCTGAAGCTTTCTTT,TRBV5-6,TRBJ1-1,NA,NA
CASSYNPTSGNTIYF,TGTGCCAGCAGTTACAATCCTACCTCTGGAAACACCATATATTTT,TRBV6-6,TRBJ1-3,NA,NA
CASSPEARLGEQFF,TGTGCCAGCTCACCAGAGGCGAGACTCGGAGAGCAGTTCTTC,TRBV18,TRBJ2-1,NA,NA
CASSPPLAANTGELFF,TGTGCCAGCTCACCACCGCTAGCAGCGAACACCGGGGAGCTGTTTTTT,TRBV18,TRBJ2-2,NA,NA
CASSSTEGEMGYGYTF,TGTGCCAGCAGCTCAACAGAAGGTGAAATGGGCTATGGCTACACCTTC,TRBV7-3,TRBJ1-2,NA,NA
CAWSVTGAPYGYTF,TGTGCCTGGAGTGTTACAGGGGCCCCCTATGGCTACACCTTC,TRBV30,TRBJ1-2,once,TRBD1
CASRGETGGSGELFF,TGTGCCAGCAGGGGAGAGACAGGGGGATCCGGGGAGCTGTTTTTT,TRBV6-1,TRBJ2-2,few,TRBD1
CSVVGRDLTDTQYF,TGCAGCGTTGTTGGGCGGGACCTCACAGATACGCAGTATTTT,TRBV29-1,TRBJ2-3,NA,NA
CASSVRGLETQYF,TGTGCCAGCAGCGTAAGGGGGTTGGAGACCCAGTACTTC,TRBV9,TRBJ2-5,NA,NA
CASSSTGFTYNEQFF,TGTGCCAGCAGCTCAACAGGGTTCACCTACAATGAGCAGTTCTTC,TRBV7-2,TRBJ2-1,NA,NA
CASSQDVGQGREQFF,TGTGCCAGCAGCCAAGATGTAGGACAGGGCCGTGAGCAGTTCTTC,TRBV4-2,TRBJ2-1,NA,TRBD1
CASSIPHGETQYF,TGTGCCAGCAGTATCCCACATGGGGAGACCCAGTACTTC,TRBV6-6,TRBJ2-5,NA,NA
CSVEGSGGGETQYF,TGCAGCGTTGAAGGTTCCGGAGGGGGAGAGACCCAGTACTTC,TRBV29-1,TRBJ2-5,NA,NA
CSVDTDYGYTF,TGCAGCGTTGACACGGACTATGGCTACACCTTC,TRBV29-1,TRBJ1-2,NA,NA